This TCR beta chain was captured in a study of T cells in localized non-small cell lung cancer. Study results and caveats: Longer overall survival was associated with a higher density of T cells in the blood. Uninvolved nearby lung showed the greatest T cell clonality, exceeding that found in tumor.

Trimming removed 3 bases at V and 2 bases at J, with 8 bases between. Germline CDR1 MGHRA, CDR2 YSYEKL. This CDR3 has 14 amino acids. Concerning this clone: Its antigen is still unknown.

Some clones are missing from TCRdb's copy, which holds only in-frame ones; the method was immunoSEQ multiplex PCR. The profile shows 25,000 or so clones, 85% to 90% of them singletons. The chain is built from TRBV4-1 and TRBJ2-1; D is ambiguous. Sequenced material: PBMCs, taken before any cancer treatment. This receptor was obtained from a man aged 35 to 69 with stage II lung adenocarcinoma. The CDR3 loop reads CASSHETTYNEQFF. The CDR3 nucleotides read TGCGCCAGCAGCCATGAGACAACCTACAATGAGCAGTTCTTC.